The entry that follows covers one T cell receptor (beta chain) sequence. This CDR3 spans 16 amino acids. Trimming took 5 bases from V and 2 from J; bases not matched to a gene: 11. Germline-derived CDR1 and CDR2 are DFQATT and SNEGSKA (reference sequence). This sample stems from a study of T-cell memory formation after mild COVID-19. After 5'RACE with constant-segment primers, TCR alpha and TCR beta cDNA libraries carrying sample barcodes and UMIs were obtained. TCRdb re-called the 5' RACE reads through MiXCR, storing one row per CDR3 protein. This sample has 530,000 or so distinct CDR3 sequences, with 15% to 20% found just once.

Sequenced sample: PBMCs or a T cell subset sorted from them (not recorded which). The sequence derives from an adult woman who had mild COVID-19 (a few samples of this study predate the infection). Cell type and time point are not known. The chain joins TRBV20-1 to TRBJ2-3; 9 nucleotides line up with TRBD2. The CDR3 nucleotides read TGCAGTGCTGGAAAGGCGGGACTAGCTTACACAGATACGCAGTATTTT. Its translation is CSAGKAGLAYTDTQYF.